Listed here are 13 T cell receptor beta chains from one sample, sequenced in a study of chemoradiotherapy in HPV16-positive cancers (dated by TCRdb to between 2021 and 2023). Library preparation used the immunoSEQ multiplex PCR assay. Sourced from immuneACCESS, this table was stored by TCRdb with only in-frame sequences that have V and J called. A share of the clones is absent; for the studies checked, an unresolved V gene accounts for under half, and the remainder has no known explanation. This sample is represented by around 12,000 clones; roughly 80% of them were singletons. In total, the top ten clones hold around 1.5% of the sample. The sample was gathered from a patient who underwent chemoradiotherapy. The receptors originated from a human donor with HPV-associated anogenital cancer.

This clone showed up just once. CDR3 residues: CAISAPGADTIYF. The DNA for the CDR3 is TGTGCCATCAGTGCCCCAGGGGCGGACACCATATATTTT. The rearrangement links TRBV10-3 to TRBJ1-3, with a weak D call TRBD1 (6 bases). Trimming cost V 4 bases and J 8 bases, with 12 bases left between them. In germline, CDR1 is ENHRY, CDR2 SYGVKD. The length of the CDR3 is 13 residues.

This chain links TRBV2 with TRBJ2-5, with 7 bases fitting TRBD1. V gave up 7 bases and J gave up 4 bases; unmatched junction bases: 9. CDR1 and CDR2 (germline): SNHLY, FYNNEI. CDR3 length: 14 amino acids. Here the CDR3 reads CASKTDRSGETQYF. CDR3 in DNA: TGTGCCAGCAAGACGGACAGGTCAGGAGAGACCCAGTACTTC.

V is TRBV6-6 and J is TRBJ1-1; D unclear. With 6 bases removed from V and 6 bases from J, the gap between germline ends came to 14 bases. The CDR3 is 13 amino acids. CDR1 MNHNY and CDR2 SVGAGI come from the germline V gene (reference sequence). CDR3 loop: CASSPPGRAEAFF. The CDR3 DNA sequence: TGTGCCAGCAGCCCCCCAGGCCGAGCTGAAGCTTTCTTT.

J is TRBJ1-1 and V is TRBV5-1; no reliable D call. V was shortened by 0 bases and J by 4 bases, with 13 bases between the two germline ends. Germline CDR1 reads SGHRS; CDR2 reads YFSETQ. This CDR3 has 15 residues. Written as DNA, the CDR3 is TGCGCCAGCAGCTTGGTCCAAAGTGCGAGCACTGAAGCTTTCTTT. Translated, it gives CASSLVQSASTEAFF.

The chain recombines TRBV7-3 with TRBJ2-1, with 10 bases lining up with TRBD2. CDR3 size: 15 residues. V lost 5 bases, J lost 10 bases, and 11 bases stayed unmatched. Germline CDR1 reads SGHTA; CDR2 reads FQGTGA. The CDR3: CASSLGLAGEREQFF. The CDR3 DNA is TGTGCCAGCAGCCTAGGTCTAGCGGGGGAGCGAGAGCAGTTCTTC.

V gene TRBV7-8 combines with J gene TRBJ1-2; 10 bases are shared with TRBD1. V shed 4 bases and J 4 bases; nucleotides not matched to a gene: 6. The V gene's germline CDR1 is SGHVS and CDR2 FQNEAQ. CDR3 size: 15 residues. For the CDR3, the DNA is TGTGCCAGCAGCTCCCCGGACAGGGGGTCCTATGGCTACACCTTC. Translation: CASSSPDRGSYGYTF.

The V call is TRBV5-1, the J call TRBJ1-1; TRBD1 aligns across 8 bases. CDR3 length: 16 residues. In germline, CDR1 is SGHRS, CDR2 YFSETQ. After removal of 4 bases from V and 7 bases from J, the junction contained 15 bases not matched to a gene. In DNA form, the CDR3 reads TGCGCCAGCAGCCCCCGACAGGGGTCGGGTAGTAATGAAGCTTTCTTT. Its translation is CASSPRQGSGSNEAFF.

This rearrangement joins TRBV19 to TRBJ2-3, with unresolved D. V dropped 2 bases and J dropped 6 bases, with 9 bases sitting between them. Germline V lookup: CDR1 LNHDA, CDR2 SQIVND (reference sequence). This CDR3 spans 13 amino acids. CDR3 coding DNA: TGTGCCAGTAGTATATATGTTTCGGATACGCAGTATTTT. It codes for CASSIYVSDTQYF.

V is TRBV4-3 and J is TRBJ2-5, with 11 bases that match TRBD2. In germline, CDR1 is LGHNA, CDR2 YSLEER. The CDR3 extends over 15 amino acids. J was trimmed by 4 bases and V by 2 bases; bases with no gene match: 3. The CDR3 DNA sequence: TGCGCCAGCAGCCAACTAGCGGGGGGCCCAGAGACCCAGTACTTC. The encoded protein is CASSQLAGGPETQYF.

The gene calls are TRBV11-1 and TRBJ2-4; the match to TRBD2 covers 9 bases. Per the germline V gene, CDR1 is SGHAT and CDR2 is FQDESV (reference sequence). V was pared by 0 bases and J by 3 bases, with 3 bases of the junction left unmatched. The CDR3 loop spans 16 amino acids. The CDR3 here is CASSLATSGSKNIQYF. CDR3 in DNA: TGTGCCAGCAGCTTAGCGACTAGCGGAAGCAAAAACATTCAGTACTTC.

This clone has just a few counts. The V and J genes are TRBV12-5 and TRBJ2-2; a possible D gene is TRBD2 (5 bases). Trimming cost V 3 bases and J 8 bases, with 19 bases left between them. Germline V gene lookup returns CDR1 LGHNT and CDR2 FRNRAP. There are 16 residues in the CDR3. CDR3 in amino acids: CASGFPTGLSVGELFF. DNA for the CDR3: TGTGCTAGTGGTTTCCCGACCGGACTTTCGGTTGGGGAGCTGTTTTTT.

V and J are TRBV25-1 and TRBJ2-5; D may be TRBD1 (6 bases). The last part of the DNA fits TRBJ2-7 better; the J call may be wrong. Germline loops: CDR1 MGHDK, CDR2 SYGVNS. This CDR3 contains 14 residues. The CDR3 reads CASSDTDSPYEQYF. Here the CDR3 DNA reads TGTGCCAGCAGTGATACGGACAGTCCCTACGAGCAGTACTTC.

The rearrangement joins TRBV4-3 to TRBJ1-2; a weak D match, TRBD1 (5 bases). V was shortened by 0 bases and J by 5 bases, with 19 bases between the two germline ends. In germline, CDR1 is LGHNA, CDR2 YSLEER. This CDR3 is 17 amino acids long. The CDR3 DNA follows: TGCGCCAGCAGCCAAGATCTGCATCGTGAGGGGTTGTATGGCTACACCTTC. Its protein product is CASSQDLHREGLYGYTF.